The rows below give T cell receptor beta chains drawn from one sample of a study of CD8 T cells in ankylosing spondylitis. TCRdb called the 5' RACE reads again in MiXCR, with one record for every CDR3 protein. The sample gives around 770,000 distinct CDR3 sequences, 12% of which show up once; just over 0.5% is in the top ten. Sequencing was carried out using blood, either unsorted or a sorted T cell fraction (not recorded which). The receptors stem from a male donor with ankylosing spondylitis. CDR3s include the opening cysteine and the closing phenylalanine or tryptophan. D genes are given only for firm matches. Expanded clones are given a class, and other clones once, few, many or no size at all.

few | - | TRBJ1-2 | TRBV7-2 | CASSGAGHYGGYTF | TGTGCCAGCAGTGGGGCAGGTCATTACGGTGGCTACACCTTC
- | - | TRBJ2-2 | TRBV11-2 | CASSLRAGRELFF | TGTGCCAGCAGCTTACGGGCAGGGCGGGAGCTGTTTTTT
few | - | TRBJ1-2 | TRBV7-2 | CASRPGAPNYGYTF | TGTGCCAGCAGGCCGGGTGCACCTAACTATGGCTACACCTTC
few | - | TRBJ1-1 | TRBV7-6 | CASSPDLGSAEAFF | TGTGCCAGCAGCCCGGACTTGGGGAGCGCTGAAGCTTTCTTT
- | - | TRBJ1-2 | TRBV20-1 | CSARALPEVGYTF | TGCAGTGCTAGGGCCCTCCCAGAGGTTGGCTACACCTTC
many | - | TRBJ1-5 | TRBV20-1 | CSARWAGGYYSNQPQHF | TGCAGTGCTAGATGGGCGGGGGGTTATTATAGCAATCAGCCCCAGCATTTT
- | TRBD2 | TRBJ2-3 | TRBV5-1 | CASSLGILAGGTDTQYF | TGCGCCAGCAGCTTGGGAATACTAGCGGGAGGCACAGATACGCAGTATTTT
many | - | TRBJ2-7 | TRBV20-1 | CSASIRTFSYEQYF | TGCAGTGCTAGCATCCGGACCTTCTCCTACGAGCAGTACTTC
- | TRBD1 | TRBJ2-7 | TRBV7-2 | CASSGRRRQGGEQYF | TGTGCCAGCAGCGGAAGACGACGACAGGGTGGCGAGCAGTACTTC
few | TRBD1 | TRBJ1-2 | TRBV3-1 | CASSPLWTGDYGYTF | TGTGCCAGCAGCCCGCTCTGGACAGGAGACTATGGCTACACCTTC
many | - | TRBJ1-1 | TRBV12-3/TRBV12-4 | CASSLMTANTEAFF | TGTGCCAGCAGTTTAATGACAGCCAACACTGAAGCTTTCTTT
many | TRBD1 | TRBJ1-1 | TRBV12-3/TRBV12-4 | CASSLLRTGAAFF | TGTGCCAGCAGTTTACTGAGGACAGGGGCAGCTTTCTTT
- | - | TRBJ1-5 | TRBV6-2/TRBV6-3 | CASSRLPGAQHF | TGTGCCAGCAGTCGATTGCCTGGAGCCCAGCATTTT
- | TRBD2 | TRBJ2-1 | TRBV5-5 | CASSLILAGAYNEQFF | TGTGCCAGCAGCTTGATACTAGCGGGGGCCTACAATGAGCAGTTCTTC
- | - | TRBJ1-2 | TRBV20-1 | CSYRHDINYGYTF | TGCAGTTATAGGCATGATATCAACTATGGCTACACCTTC
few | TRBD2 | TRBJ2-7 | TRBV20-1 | CSARGQRERYEQYF | TGCAGTGCTAGAGGTCAGCGGGAGAGGTACGAGCAGTACTTC
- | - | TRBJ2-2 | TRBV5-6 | CASSLRRSARTGELFF | TGTGCCAGCAGCTTGCGGCGTTCCGCGAGGACCGGGGAGCTGTTTTTT
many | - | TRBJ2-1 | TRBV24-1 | CATSDLGLRGGNEQFF | TGTGCCACCAGTGACTTGGGACTCCGGGGTGGCAATGAGCAGTTCTTC
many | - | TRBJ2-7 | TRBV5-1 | CASSLIQGIYEQYF | TGCGCCAGCAGCTTGATCCAGGGGATCTACGAGCAGTACTTC
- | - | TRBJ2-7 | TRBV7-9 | CASSSEGRNEQYF | TGTGCCAGCAGCTCCGAGGGTCGGAACGAGCAGTACTTC
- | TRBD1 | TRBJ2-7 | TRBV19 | CASSIYSDRGSYEQYF | TGTGCCAGTAGTATATACAGTGACAGGGGGTCCTACGAGCAGTACTTC
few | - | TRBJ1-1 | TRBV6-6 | CASSRKSGTEAFF | TGTGCCAGCAGTCGCAAGAGTGGCACTGAAGCTTTCTTT
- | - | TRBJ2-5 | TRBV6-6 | CASMGGHPAAQYF | TGTGCCAGCATGGGCGGTCACCCGGCGGCCCAGTACTTC
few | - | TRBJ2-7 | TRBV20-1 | CSARRGGRVIYYEQYF | TGCAGTGCTAGGAGGGGGGGGAGGGTAATATACTACGAGCAGTACTTC
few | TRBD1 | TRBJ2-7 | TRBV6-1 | CASTLPPGQGSYEQYF | TGTGCCAGCACCCTACCCCCGGGACAGGGTTCCTACGAGCAGTACTTC
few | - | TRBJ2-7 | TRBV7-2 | CASTLAPKGEQYF | TGTGCCAGCACCTTAGCTCCCAAGGGCGAGCAGTACTTC
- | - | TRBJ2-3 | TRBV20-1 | CSASTRPAGSDTQYF | TGCAGTGCTTCTACTCGACCCGCCGGCTCAGATACGCAGTATTTT
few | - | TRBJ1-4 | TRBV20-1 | CSALLGATNEKLFF | TGCAGTGCTCTCCTGGGGGCAACTAATGAAAAACTGTTTTTT
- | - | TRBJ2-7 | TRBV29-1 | CSCRDRTYEQYF | TGCAGTTGCAGGGACCGTACCTACGAGCAGTACTTC
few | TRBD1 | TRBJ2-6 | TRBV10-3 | CAISESTGSGANVLTF | TGTGCCATCAGTGAGTCGACAGGGTCTGGGGCCAACGTCCTGACTTTC
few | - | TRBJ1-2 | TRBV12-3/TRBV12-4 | CASSFLRYPNYGYTF | TGTGCCAGCAGTTTCCTCAGGTACCCTAACTATGGCTACACCTTC
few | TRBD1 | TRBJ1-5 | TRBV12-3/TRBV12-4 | CASRPTGGFRQPQHF | TGTGCCAGCAGACCTACAGGGGGCTTCAGGCAGCCCCAGCATTTT
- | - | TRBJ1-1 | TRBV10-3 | CAISEQGATEAFF | TGTGCCATCAGTGAGCAGGGTGCCACTGAAGCTTTCTTT
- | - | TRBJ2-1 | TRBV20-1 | CSARFSGGGSYNEQFF | TGCAGTGCTAGATTTTCGGGGGGCGGCTCCTACAATGAGCAGTTCTTC
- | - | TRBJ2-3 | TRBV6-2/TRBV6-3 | CASTPRGPGRFTDTQYF | TGTGCCAGCACCCCACGTGGTCCGGGGAGATTCACAGATACGCAGTATTTT
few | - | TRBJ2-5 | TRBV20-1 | CSALLRYQETQYF | TGCAGTGCTCTCTTGCGGTACCAAGAGACCCAGTACTTC
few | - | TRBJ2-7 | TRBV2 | CASRGGTLEVSEQYF | TGTGCCAGCAGGGGGGGGACACTAGAAGTTTCCGAGCAGTACTTC
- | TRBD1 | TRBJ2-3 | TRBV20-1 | CSAARLGTGTDTQYF | TGCAGTGCTGCCCGTTTAGGGACAGGAACAGATACGCAGTATTTT
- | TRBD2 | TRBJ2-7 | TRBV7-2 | CASSLGGTSGFYEQYF | TGTGCCAGCAGCCTAGGCGGGACTAGCGGTTTCTACGAGCAGTACTTC
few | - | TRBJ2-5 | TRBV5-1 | CASSLGVLATQETQYF | TGCGCCAGCAGCTTGGGCGTTTTGGCCACCCAAGAGACCCAGTACTTC
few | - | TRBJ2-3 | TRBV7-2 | CASSKEASTDTQYF | TGTGCCAGCAGCAAGGAGGCTAGCACAGATACGCAGTATTTT
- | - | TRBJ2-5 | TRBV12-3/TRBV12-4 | CASSPGGLSQETQYF | TGTGCCAGCAGCCCAGGGGGGCTCTCGCAAGAGACCCAGTACTTC
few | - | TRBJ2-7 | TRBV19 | CASSIGGGHTYEQYF | TGTGCCAGTAGTATTGGAGGAGGACATACCTACGAGCAGTACTTC
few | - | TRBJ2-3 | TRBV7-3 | CASSSAPHDTQYF | TGTGCCAGCAGCTCCGCGCCCCACGATACGCAGTATTTT
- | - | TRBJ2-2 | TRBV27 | CASSWKVLLTGELFF | TGTGCCAGCAGTTGGAAGGTTTTGTTGACCGGGGAGCTGTTTTTT
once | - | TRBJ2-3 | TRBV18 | CASSPRLRDLTDTQYF | TGTGCCAGCTCACCAAGGCTGCGGGACCTCACAGATACGCAGTATTTT
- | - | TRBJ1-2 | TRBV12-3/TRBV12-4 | CASSLRNRDGYTF | TGTGCCAGCAGCCTCAGGAATAGGGATGGCTACACCTTC